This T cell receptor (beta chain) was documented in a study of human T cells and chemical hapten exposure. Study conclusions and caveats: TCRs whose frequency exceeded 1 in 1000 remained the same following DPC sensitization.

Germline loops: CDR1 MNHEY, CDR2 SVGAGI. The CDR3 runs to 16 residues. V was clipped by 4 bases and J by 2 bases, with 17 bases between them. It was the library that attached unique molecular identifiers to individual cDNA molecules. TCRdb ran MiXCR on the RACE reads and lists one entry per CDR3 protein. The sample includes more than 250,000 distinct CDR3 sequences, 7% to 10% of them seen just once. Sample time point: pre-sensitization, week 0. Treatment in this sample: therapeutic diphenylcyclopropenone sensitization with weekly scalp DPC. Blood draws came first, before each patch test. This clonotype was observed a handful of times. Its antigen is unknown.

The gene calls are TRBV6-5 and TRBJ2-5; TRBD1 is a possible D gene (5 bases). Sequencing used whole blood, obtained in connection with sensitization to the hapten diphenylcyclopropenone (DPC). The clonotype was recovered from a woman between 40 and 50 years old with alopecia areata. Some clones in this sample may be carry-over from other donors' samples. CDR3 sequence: CASSSLGPELQETQYF. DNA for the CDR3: TGTGCCAGCAGTTCCTTGGGGCCTGAACTTCAAGAGACCCAGTACTTC.